Listed below are T cell receptor beta chains from one sample, sequenced in a study of neurological immune-mediated disorders. TCRdb re-analysed the 5' RACE reads in MiXCR, keeping a single row per CDR3 protein. The top ten hold less than 1.5% of the sample, which has 40,000 to 55,000 distinct CDR3 sequences, less than 6% seen once. Sequenced input: CD4+ T cells from blood. The receptors here all came from a woman between 18 and 29 years old with multiple sclerosis. Both conserved end residues are part of each CDR3. A D gene is named only where the DNA matches it firmly. Clone sizes are given selectively: once, few, many, or a class where the clone is expanded.

abundance | j_gene | v_gene | d_gene | CDR3nt | CDR3aa
. | TRBJ2-5 | TRBV7-9 | . | TGTGCCAGCAGCTTACCCTCCGGGTGGACCCAGTACTTC | CASSLPSGWTQYF
many | TRBJ1-3 | TRBV20-1 | . | TGCAGTGCTAAATTGGACTCCGGCTCTGGAAACACCATATATTTT | CSAKLDSGSGNTIYF
many | TRBJ2-5 | TRBV20-1 | TRBD2 | TGCAGTGCTAAAGGTCCGGGAGGAGAGACCCAGTACTTC | CSAKGPGGETQYF
. | TRBJ2-1 | TRBV12-3/TRBV12-4 | . | TGTGCCAGCAGCCGAGTCCCGTCTGAGCAGTTCTTC | CASSRVPSEQFF
many | TRBJ2-1 | TRBV6-1 | . | TGTGCCAGCGGACTGAGCTCCTACAATGAGCAGTTCTTC | CASGLSSYNEQFF
many | TRBJ2-7 | TRBV10-3 | TRBD2 | TGTGCCATCAGTCCTAGCGGGGGGGTCTCCTACGAGCAGTACTTC | CAISPSGGVSYEQYF
many | TRBJ1-5 | TRBV20-1 | . | TGCAGTGCTAGGTCTGGCCTCAATCAGCCCCAGCATTTT | CSARSGLNQPQHF
many | TRBJ2-1 | TRBV10-3 | . | TGTGCCATCACCACCAACCCTCCGGACTCCTACAATGAGCAGTTCTTC | CAITTNPPDSYNEQFF
many | TRBJ1-1 | TRBV6-5 | . | TGTGCCAGCAGTTACGCCGGTAAAGGCAGGGAAGCTTTCTTT | CASSYAGKGREAFF
many | TRBJ2-7 | TRBV5-1 | . | TGCGCCAGCAGCTTAGGAGGAACTCTGGTCGAGCAGTACTTC | CASSLGGTLVEQYF
many | TRBJ1-3 | TRBV9 | . | TGTGCCAGCAGCCCGGGGGGGGGGCTCTCTGGAAACACCATATATTTT | CASSPGGGLSGNTIYF
. | TRBJ2-1 | TRBV18 | . | TGTGCCAGCTCACCCCCGGGCAATCGGAATGAGCAGTTCTTC | CASSPPGNRNEQFF
many | TRBJ2-1 | TRBV20-1 | . | TGCAGTGCCACTCTTCGGCGGGGTTTGAATGAGCAGTTCTTC | CSATLRRGLNEQFF
many | TRBJ1-3 | TRBV5-5 | . | TGTGCCAGCAGCTTCCAGGAGGATAGAAACACCATATATTTT | CASSFQEDRNTIYF
many | TRBJ2-5 | TRBV3-1 | . | TGTGCCAGCAGCCAAGTGAACGGGTACCGGCGGGCCGGGTGGCAAGAGACCCAGTACTTC | CASSQVNGYRRAGWQETQYF
. | TRBJ1-2 | TRBV20-1 | TRBD1 | TGCAGTGCTAGATTTTCAGGGGGCAGTGGCTACACCTTC | CSARFSGGSGYTF
many | TRBJ2-7 | TRBV5-1 | TRBD1 | TGCGCCAGCAGCCCTACAGGGGGGAACCGCTACGAGCAGTACTTC | CASSPTGGNRYEQYF
many | TRBJ2-3 | TRBV20-1 | TRBD2 | TGCAGTGCTCCGACCCGACTAGCGGTTAGCACAGATACGCAGTATTTT | CSAPTRLAVSTDTQYF
many | TRBJ2-1 | TRBV20-1 | . | TGCAGTGCGGGAGCGTGGACAGAGGACAATGAGCAGTTCTTC | CSAGAWTEDNEQFF
many | TRBJ2-3 | TRBV7-8 | . | TGTGCCAGCAGCTTAGTTGGCGGGAACCCCACAGATACGCAGTATTTT | CASSLVGGNPTDTQYF
many | TRBJ1-2 | TRBV6-2/TRBV6-3 | . | TGTGCCAGCAGCCAATCGGGCGCCTATGGCTACACCTTC | CASSQSGAYGYTF
many | TRBJ1-2 | TRBV12-3/TRBV12-4 | TRBD1 | TGTGCCAGCAGCCACACAGGGGGTCACTATGGCTACACCTTC | CASSHTGGHYGYTF
many | TRBJ1-6 | TRBV6-6 | TRBD1 | TGTGCCATCCAGACAGGGGACTTATATAATTCACCCCTCCACTTT | CAIQTGDLYNSPLHF
many | TRBJ1-1 | TRBV5-1 | . | TGCGCCAGCAGCCTGACAGGCCTTGGGATGAACACTGAAGCTTTCTTT | CASSLTGLGMNTEAFF
many | TRBJ2-3 | TRBV6-5 | . | TGTGCCAGCAGGATCACGGGAGTATTCTCTAGCACAGATACGCAGTATTTT | CASRITGVFSSTDTQYF
many | TRBJ2-6 | TRBV20-1 | . | TGCAGTGCCTACAGGGAATCAAAGGCCAACGTCCTGACTTTC | CSAYRESKANVLTF
many | TRBJ2-5 | TRBV20-1 | . | TGCAGTGCTAGAGATCCCCAAGAGACCCAGTACTTC | CSARDPQETQYF
medium-sized | TRBJ2-6 | TRBV25-1 | . | TGTGCCAGCAGTGAATCGGGCATCACTGGGGCCAACGTCCTGACTTTC | CASSESGITGANVLTF
. | TRBJ2-4 | TRBV20-1 | . | TGCAGCGGGCTCGACGCCGGAGGAACGAGGGACATTCAGTACTTC | CSGLDAGGTRDIQYF
. | TRBJ2-1 | TRBV19 | . | TGTGCCAGTACCGCCCTAGGGGGGCTTATCGCTGAGCAGTTCTTC | CASTALGGLIAEQFF
few | TRBJ1-1 | TRBV6-5 | TRBD1 | TGTGCCAGCAGTTCAGGGGGTATTTTCGGGAACACTGAAGCTTTCTTT | CASSSGGIFGNTEAFF
many | TRBJ1-5 | TRBV6-5 | TRBD1 | TGTGCCAGCAGTTCCGGGGACAGCGAGAATCAGCCCCAGCATTTT | CASSSGDSENQPQHF
many | TRBJ1-2 | TRBV28 | . | TGTGCCAGCAGTTTACGATCCTATGGCTACACCTTC | CASSLRSYGYTF
many | TRBJ2-1 | TRBV9 | . | TGTGCCAGCAGCGTAGCGGGTAGCCCCCGTTACTACAATGAGCAGTTCTTC | CASSVAGSPRYYNEQFF
many | TRBJ2-1 | TRBV10-1 | TRBD2 | TGCGCCAGCACCCCCACCCGGGGGGGAAATGAGCAGTTCTTC | CASTPTRGGNEQFF
many | TRBJ1-5 | TRBV7-9 | . | TGTGCCAGCAGTCTCAGCGCGGCAGGGGATGGCAATCAGCCCCAGCATTTT | CASSLSAAGDGNQPQHF
many | TRBJ1-5 | TRBV19 | TRBD1 | TGTGCCAGTAGTTGGGGACAGGGGGCCTCAAATAGCAATCAGCCCCAGCATTTT | CASSWGQGASNSNQPQHF
many | TRBJ1-1 | TRBV20-1 | TRBD1 | TGCAGTGCTAGAGATGGGACAGTGAACACTGAAGCTTTCTTT | CSARDGTVNTEAFF
many | TRBJ2-3 | TRBV6-6 | . | TGTGCCAGCACCGACAGGAGTGGCACAGATACGCAGTATTTT | CASTDRSGTDTQYF
. | TRBJ2-1 | TRBV4-1 | TRBD2 | TGCGCCAGCAGCCGCAGCGGGAGCTCCTACAATGAGCAGTTCTTC | CASSRSGSSYNEQFF
. | TRBJ2-3 | TRBV13 | . | TGTGCCAGCAGCTTAGGCGTCGTTGGAGATACGCAGTATTTT | CASSLGVVGDTQYF
many | TRBJ1-6 | TRBV7-2 | TRBD1 | TGTGCCAGTAAGGGGGACAGGGGATCTTCACCCCTCCACTTT | CASKGDRGSSPLHF
many | TRBJ2-4 | TRBV7-2 | TRBD2 | TGTGCCAGCAGCTTAGGGACTAGCAAAAACATTCAGTACTTC | CASSLGTSKNIQYF
many | TRBJ2-4 | TRBV18 | . | TGTGCCAGCTCACCACCGGGCAGACTAGCCAAAAACATTCAGTACTTC | CASSPPGRLAKNIQYF
many | TRBJ2-5 | TRBV20-1 | TRBD2 | TGCAGTGCTTCTAGGGGAGCGGGAGGGGTGGAGACCCAGTACTTC | CSASRGAGGVETQYF
many | TRBJ1-5 | TRBV28 | . | TGTGCCAGCATACCGGACAGAAGGAATCAGCCCCAGCATTTT | CASIPDRRNQPQHF
many | TRBJ2-4 | TRBV20-1 | . | TGCAGTGCCCAAGATTCTACTAAAAACATTCAGTACTTC | CSAQDSTKNIQYF
many | TRBJ2-3 | TRBV11-1 | TRBD2 | TGTGCCAGCAGCACGCGGGGGACCCGGTTGGATACGCAGTATTTT | CASSTRGTRLDTQYF
many | TRBJ2-1 | TRBV12-3/TRBV12-4 | TRBD2 | TGTGCCAGCAGTTTAGAAGCGGGAGGGATAAATGAGCAGTTCTTC | CASSLEAGGINEQFF